A selection of T cell receptor beta chains follows, all from one sample in a study of T cells in narcolepsy. Produced via immunoSEQ multiplex PCR; TCRdb's table is partial and in-frame only. The sample records around 35,000 clones, 65% to 85% being singletons. Sequenced: memory (CD45RA-) CD4+ T cells from blood. These receptors all come from a human donor in good health. Each CDR3 is given with its conserved first and last residue. D genes are given only for firm matches. Only part of the rows carry a size: once, few, many, or a class if the clone is expanded.

J gene	CDR3 length	D gene	clone size	V gene	CDR3 DNA	CDR3 protein
TRBJ1-3	15	.	.	TRBV28	TGTGCCAGCAGTGCCACAGCGCTCTCTGGAAACACCATATATTTT	CASSATALSGNTIYF
TRBJ1-6	13	TRBD1	.	TRBV6-5	TGTGCCAGCAGAGACAGGGAAGGCTCACCCCTCCACTTT	CASRDREGSPLHF
TRBJ2-7	14	TRBD2	.	TRBV11-2	TGTGCCAGCAGCCCGACCGGGACTATCTACGAGCAGTACTTC	CASSPTGTIYEQYF
TRBJ2-1	16	TRBD1	few	TRBV4-3	TGCGCCAGCAGCCAAGATCTGGGACAGGGGTTTGCTGAGCAGTTCTTC	CASSQDLGQGFAEQFF
TRBJ1-2	12	.	.	TRBV7-2	TGTGCCAGCAGCTCCTTCTTGGGGGGCTACACCTTC	CASSSFLGGYTF
TRBJ2-7	14	.	.	TRBV6-6	TGTGCCAGCAGTTACTCCCGGGGTCCCTACGAGCAGTACTTC	CASSYSRGPYEQYF
TRBJ2-7	15	TRBD1	.	TRBV28	TGTGCCAGCGCGTCCTTAGGACAGGCTTCCTACGAGCAGTACTTC	CASASLGQASYEQYF
TRBJ1-2	16	TRBD1	.	TRBV18	TGTGCCAGCTCACCACCTCTTGGGACAGGGGACTATGGCTACACCTTC	CASSPPLGTGDYGYTF
TRBJ1-2	14	.	.	TRBV2	TGTGCCAGCAGTAGGACAAATCTTAACTATGGCTACACCTTC	CASSRTNLNYGYTF
TRBJ1-2	13	.	.	TRBV28	TGTGCCAGCAGGACGACGGGCAGGGACGGCTACACCTTC	CASRTTGRDGYTF
TRBJ2-3	19	TRBD2	.	TRBV19	TGTGCCAGTAGTTTTTTCCTGACTAGCGGGGGCCTTAGCACAGATACGCAGTATTTT	CASSFFLTSGGLSTDTQYF
TRBJ2-1	16	.	.	TRBV2	TGTGCCAGCAGTGATACGACAGGTTGGACCTACAATGAGCAGTTCTTC	CASSDTTGWTYNEQFF
TRBJ2-1	14	.	.	TRBV18	TGTGCCAGCTCCGACAGCAGCTCCTACAATGAGCAGTTCTTC	CASSDSSSYNEQFF
TRBJ1-3	15	.	.	TRBV9	TGTGCCAGCAGTACAGGAGTAATCTCTGGAAACACCATATATTTT	CASSTGVISGNTIYF
TRBJ2-7	13	.	.	TRBV7-9	TGTGCCAGCAGCTTAGCAGCGTCCGGCGAGCAGTACTTC	CASSLAASGEQYF
TRBJ2-1	15	.	.	TRBV15	TGTGCCACCAGCGGCATGGGACGGGACACGGATGAGCAGTTCTTC	CATSGMGRDTDEQFF
TRBJ2-7	14	.	.	TRBV7-2	TGTGCCAGCAGCCGGGACGGGGCCTCCTACGAGCAGTACTTC	CASSRDGASYEQYF
TRBJ2-3	17	TRBD2	.	TRBV4-2	TGTGCCAGCAGCCACGATCGACTAGCGGGAGATAGAGATACGCAGTATTTT	CASSHDRLAGDRDTQYF
TRBJ2-3	13	.	.	TRBV7-6	TGTGCCAGCAGCTTGATCCTCACAGATACGCAGTATTTT	CASSLILTDTQYF
TRBJ1-2	15	.	.	TRBV5-1	TGCGCCAGCAGCTTGGGACCCACAAGCCTCTATGGCTACACCTTC	CASSLGPTSLYGYTF
TRBJ2-7	14	.	.	TRBV5-6	TGTGCCAGTCAAGCTCCGGGACACGCCTACGAGCAGTACTTC	CASQAPGHAYEQYF
TRBJ2-7	15	.	.	TRBV9	TGTGCCAGCAGCGTAGGGGGCGGGGTACTCTACGAGCAGTACTTC	CASSVGGGVLYEQYF
TRBJ2-3	15	.	.	TRBV19	TGTGCCAGCAAAAACTGGGGGAGCTTCACAGATACGCAGTATTTT	CASKNWGSFTDTQYF
TRBJ2-2	14	.	.	TRBV28	TGTGCCAGCAGTTTACACGTCTCGCCCGGGGAGCTGTTTTTT	CASSLHVSPGELFF
TRBJ2-3	16	TRBD2	.	TRBV11-2	TGTGCCAGCAGCCGGACTAGCGGGGGGAGCACAGATACGCAGTATTTT	CASSRTSGGSTDTQYF
TRBJ2-7	14	.	.	TRBV19	TGTGCCAGTAGCCGGACATATACTACCTACGAGCAGTACTTC	CASSRTYTTYEQYF